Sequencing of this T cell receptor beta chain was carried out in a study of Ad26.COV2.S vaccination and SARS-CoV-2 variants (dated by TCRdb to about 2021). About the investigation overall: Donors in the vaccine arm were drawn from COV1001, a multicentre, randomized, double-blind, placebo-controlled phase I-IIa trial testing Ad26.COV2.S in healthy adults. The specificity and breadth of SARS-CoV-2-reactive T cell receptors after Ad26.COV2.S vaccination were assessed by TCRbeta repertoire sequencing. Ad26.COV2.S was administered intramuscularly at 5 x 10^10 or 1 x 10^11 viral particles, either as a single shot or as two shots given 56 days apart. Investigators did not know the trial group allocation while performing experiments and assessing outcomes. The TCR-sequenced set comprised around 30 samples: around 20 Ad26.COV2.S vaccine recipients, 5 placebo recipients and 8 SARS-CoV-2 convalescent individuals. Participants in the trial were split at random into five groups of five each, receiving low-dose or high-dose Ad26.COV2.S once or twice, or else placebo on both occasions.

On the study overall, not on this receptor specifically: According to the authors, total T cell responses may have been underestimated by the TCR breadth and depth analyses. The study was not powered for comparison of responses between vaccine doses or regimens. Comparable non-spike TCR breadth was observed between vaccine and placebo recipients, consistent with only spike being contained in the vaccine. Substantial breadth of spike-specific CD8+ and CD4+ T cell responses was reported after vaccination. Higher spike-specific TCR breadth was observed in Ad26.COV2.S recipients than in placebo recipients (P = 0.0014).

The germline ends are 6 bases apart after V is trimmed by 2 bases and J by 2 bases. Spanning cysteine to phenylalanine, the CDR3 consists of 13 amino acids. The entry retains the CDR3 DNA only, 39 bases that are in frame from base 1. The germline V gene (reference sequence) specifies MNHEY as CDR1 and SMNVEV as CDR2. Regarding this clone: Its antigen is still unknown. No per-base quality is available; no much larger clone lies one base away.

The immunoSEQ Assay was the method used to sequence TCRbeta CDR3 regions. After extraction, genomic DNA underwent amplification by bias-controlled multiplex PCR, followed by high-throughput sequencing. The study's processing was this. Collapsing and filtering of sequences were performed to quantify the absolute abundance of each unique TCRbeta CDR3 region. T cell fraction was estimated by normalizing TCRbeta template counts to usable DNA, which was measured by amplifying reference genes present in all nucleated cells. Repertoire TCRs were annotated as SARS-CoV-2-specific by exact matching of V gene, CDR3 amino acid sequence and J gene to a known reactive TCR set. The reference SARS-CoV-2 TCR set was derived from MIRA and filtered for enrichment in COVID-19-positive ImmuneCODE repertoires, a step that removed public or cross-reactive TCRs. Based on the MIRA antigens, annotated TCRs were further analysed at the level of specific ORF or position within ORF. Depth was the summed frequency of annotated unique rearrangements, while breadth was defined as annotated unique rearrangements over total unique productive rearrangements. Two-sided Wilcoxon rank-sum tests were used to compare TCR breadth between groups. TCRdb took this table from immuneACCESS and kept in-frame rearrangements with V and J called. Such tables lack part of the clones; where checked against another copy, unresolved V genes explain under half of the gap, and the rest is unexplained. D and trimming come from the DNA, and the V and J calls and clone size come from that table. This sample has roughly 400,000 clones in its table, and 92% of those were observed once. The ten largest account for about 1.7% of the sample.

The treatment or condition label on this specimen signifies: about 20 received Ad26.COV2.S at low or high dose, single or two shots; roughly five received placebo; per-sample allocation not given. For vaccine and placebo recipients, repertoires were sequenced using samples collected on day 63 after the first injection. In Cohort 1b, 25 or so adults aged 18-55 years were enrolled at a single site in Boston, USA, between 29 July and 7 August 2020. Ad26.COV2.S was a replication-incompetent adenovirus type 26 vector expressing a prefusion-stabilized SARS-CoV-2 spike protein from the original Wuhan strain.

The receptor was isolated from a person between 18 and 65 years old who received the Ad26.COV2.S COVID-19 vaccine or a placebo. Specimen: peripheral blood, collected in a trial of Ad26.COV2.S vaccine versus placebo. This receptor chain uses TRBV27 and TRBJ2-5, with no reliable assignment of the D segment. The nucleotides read TGTGCCAGCAGTTTAATGACTCAAGAGACCCAGTACTTC. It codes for CASSLMTQETQYF.